This T cell receptor beta chain came from a study of human T cells and chemical hapten exposure (dated by TCRdb to about 2021). For context, the study as a whole: For sensitization, 2% DPC in acetone was applied to a roughly 2 cm by roughly 2 cm area of upper inner arm skin. Throughout the approximately 23-week study period, patients were also given weekly therapeutic DPC doses on the scalp. Patch testing was performed on the upper back with Finn chambers containing 0.01% DPC, and the patch tests were scored after 6 days according to International Contact Dermatitis Research Group standards. The patient cohort, mostly female, included alopecia areata with under or over 50% scalp involvement, alopecia totalis and alopecia universalis. Libraries were pooled for sequencing, and variation in per-sample TCR yields was attributed mainly to small differences in library volumes within the pool. Peripheral blood TCR repertoire changes were tracked in vivo in alopecia patients during primary and secondary sensitization to the hapten diphenylcyclopropenone (DPC). Blood samples were taken from patients before sensitization (week 0) and at 2, 6 and about 24 weeks after DPC sensitization. Twenty-nine alopecia patients provided blood for TCR sequencing at one to four time points (pre-sensitization, 2, 6 and 24 weeks).

The full study reports these points: Significantly more large CDR3 similarity clusters were formed by expanded TCRs than by pre-sensitization or healthy control sets, consistent with antigen-driven responses. No change with DPC sensitization was found in the number of TCRs above 1 in 1000 frequency, and no evidence of global repertoire structure alterations was found. After repeated subsampling, changes were observed in the strength of the expansion versus patch-test correlation and in the threshold at which the correlation became significant. Patch test score was positively correlated with the number of PT1 expanded TCRs, with significance at thresholds 8, 16 and 32 but not at 4. Because all patients had alopecia, a presumed autoimmune disease, the immune response of the patients might differ from that of healthy individuals.

Receptor amplification or capture employed RACE. The sequencer listed for this sample is NextSeq 500. During library preparation, unique molecular identifiers were attached to individual cDNA molecules so that TCRs could be counted in a quantitative, reproducible way. Each blood RNA sample was used to sequence both TCR alpha and TCR beta chains. Turning to the authors' computational methods: The median number of TCRs per sample was approximately 98,000, ranging from about 23,224 to 700,000. V, J and CDR3 annotation of the TCR reads was carried out using the Decombinator software suite. To make PS versus PT1 abundance plots, every sample was subsampled to the same number of TCRs (28,000). Expanded TCRs were defined as absent before sensitization and observed at least eight times at the 2-week time point. TCRdb ran its own pipeline on the public reads, namely fastp trimming at Q25 and MiXCR clone calling, and kept in-frame beta chains. Every CDR3 protein is listed once, alongside the most common genes and DNA of its rows. TCRdb, rather than the study authors, made the V and J calls. Within this sample are 11,000 to 15,000 distinct CDR3 sequences, with about 15% of them counted one time only. The ten largest clones capture 5.5% to 8% of the sample.

The sample's time point, from its label and the paper: patch test 1, 2 weeks after DPC sensitization. Interpreted using the paper, the treatment or condition label stands for: therapeutic diphenylcyclopropenone sensitization with weekly scalp DPC. At every patch-test visit, the blood draw took place before the patch test was put on. To be eligible, patients had to be aged 18 to 70, diagnosed with alopecia and judged suitable for DPC therapy, while pregnant patients were excluded. Total RNA was extracted from unfractionated whole blood that had been collected in Tempus Blood RNA tubes. The sample holds a few counts of this clonotype. Its specific antigen is unknown. The sample holds no much larger clone one base away, and base qualities are not on file. The clonotype was recovered from a woman in her 30s with alopecia areata. Some clones in this sample may be carry-over from other donors' samples. Material: whole blood, obtained in connection with sensitization to the hapten diphenylcyclopropenone (DPC).

The DNA is TGTGCCACCTACCCCGTCGAACCGGGACTAGCGGCTTCTACAGATACGCAGTATTTT. Its coded protein is CATYPVEPGLAASTDTQYF. The chain is made from TRBV6-5 and TRBJ2-3, with 11 central nucleotides matching TRBD2. Reading the germline V gene gives CDR1 MNHEY and CDR2 SVGAGI. There are 19 amino acids in the CDR3, from cysteine to phenylalanine inclusive. Of the read, only the CDR3 DNA is kept; its 57 bases are in frame from base 1. Relative to germline, V is missing 10 bases and J is missing 3 bases, with 21 bases of the junction outside any gene match.